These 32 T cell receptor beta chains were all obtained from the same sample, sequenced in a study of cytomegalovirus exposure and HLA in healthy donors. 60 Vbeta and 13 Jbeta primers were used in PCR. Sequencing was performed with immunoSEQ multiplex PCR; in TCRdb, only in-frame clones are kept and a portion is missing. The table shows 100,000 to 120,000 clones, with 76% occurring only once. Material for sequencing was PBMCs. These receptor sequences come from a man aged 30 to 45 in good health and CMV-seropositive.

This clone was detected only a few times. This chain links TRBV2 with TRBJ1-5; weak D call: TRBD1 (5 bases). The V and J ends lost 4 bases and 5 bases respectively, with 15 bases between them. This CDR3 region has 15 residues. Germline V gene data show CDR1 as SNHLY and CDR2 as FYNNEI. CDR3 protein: CASSGGGARDQPQHF. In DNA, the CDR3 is TGTGCCAGCAGTGGCGGGGGTGCGAGGGATCAGCCCCAGCATTTT.

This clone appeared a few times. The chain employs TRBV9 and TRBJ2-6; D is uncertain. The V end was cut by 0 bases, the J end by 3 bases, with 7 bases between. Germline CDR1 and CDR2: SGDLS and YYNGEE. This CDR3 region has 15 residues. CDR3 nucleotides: TGTGCCAGCAGCGTAGCCCCCGGTGGGGCCAACGTCCTGACTTTC. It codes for CASSVAPGGANVLTF.

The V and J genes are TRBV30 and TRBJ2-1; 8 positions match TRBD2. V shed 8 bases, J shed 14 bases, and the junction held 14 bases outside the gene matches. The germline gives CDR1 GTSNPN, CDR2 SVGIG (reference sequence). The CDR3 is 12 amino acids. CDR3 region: CALSRGGPVEFF. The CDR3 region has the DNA TGTGCCCTCTCACGGGGGGGCCCCGTGGAGTTCTTC. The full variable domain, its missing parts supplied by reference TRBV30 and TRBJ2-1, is SQTIHQWPATLVQPVGSPLSLECTVEGTSNPNLYWYRQAAGRGLQLLFYSVGIGQISSEVPQNLSASRPQDRQFILSSKKLLLSDSGFYLCALSRGGPVEFFGPGTRLTVL.

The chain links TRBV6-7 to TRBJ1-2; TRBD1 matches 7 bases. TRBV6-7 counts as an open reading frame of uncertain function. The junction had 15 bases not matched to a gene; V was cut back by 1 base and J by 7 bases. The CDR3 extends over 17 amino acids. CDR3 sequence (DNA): TGTGCCAGCAGTTACTTGGTAGGGGGCGAACCCCCCAGTGGCTACACCTTC. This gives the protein CASSYLVGGEPPSGYTF.

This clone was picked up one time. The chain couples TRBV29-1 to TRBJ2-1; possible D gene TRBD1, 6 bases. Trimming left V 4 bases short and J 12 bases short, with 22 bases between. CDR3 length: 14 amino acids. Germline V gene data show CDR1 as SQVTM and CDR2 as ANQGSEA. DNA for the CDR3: TGCAGCGTTGGTACAGGGAAAGTTTCCCGCGGGCAGTTCTTC. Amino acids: CSVGTGKVSRGQFF.

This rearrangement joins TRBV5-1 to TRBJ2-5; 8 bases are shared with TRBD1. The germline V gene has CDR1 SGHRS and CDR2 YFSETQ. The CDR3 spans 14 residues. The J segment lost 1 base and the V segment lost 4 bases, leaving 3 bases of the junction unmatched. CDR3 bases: TGCGCCAGCAGCGATGGACAGGGCCAAGAGACCCAGTACTTC. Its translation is CASSDGQGQETQYF.

The chain's CDR3 is CASSARIESYEQFF. The CDR3 nucleotides read TGTGCCAGCAGTGCTAGGATTGAGTCCTATGAGCAGTTCTTC. The chain recombines TRBV2 with TRBJ2-1; D is uncertain. V lost 4 bases and J lost 8, with 15 bases in between. There are 14 residues in the CDR3. Germline CDR1 is SNHLY and CDR2 is FYNNEI.

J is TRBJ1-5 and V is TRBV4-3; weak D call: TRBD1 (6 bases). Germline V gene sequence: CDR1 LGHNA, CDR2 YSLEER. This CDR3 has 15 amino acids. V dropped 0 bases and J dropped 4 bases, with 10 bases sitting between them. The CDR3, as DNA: TGCGCCAGCAGCCAAGAAGCAGGGGTAAATCAGCCCCAGCATTTT. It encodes CASSQEAGVNQPQHF.

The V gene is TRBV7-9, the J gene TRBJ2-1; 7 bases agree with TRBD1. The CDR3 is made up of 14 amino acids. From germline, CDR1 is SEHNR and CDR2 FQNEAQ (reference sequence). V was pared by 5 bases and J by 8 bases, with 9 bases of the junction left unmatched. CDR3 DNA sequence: TGTGCCAGCAGCAGGGACAGCCCCTGGGATGAGCAGTTCTTC. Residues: CASSRDSPWDEQFF.

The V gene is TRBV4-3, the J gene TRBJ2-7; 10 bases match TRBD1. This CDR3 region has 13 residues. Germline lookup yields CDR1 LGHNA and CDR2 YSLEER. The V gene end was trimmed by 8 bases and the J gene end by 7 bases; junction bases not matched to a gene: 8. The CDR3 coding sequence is TGCGCCAGCGCCCCGGGACAGGGGCCTGAGCAGTACTTC. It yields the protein CASAPGQGPEQYF.

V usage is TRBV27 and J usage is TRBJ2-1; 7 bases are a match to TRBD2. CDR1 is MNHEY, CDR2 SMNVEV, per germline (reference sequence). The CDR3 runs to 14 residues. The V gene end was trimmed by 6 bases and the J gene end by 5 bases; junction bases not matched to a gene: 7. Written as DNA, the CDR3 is TGTGCCAGCAGCCCCGGGACTACGAACAATGAGCAGTTCTTC. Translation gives CASSPGTTNNEQFF.

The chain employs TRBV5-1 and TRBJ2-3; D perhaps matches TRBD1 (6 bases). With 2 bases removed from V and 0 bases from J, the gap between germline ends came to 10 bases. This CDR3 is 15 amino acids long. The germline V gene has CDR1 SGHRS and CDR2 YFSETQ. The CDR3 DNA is TGCGCCAGCAGCTTCCTGACAGGAAGCACAGATACGCAGTATTTT. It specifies CASSFLTGSTDTQYF.

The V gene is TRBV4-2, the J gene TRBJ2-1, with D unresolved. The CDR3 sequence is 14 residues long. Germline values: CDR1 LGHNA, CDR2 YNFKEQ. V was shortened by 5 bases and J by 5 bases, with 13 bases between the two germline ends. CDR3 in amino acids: CASSAEAPHNEQFF. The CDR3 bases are TGTGCCAGCAGCGCCGAAGCGCCCCACAATGAGCAGTTCTTC.

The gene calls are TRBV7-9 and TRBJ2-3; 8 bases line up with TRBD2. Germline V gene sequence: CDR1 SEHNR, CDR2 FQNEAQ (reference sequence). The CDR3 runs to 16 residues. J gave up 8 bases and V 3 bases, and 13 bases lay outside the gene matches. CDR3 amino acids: CASSFLAGSIKGTQYF. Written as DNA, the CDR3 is TGTGCCAGCAGCTTTTTAGCGGGGAGCATCAAGGGTACGCAGTATTTT.

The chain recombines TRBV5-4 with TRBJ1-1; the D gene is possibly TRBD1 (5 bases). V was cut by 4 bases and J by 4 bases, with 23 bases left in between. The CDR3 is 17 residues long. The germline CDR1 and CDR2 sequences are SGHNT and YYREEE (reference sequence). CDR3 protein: CASSLGPTASIRTEAFF. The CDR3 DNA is TGTGCCAGCAGCCTGGGACCCACAGCCTCCATTCGCACTGAAGCTTTCTTT.

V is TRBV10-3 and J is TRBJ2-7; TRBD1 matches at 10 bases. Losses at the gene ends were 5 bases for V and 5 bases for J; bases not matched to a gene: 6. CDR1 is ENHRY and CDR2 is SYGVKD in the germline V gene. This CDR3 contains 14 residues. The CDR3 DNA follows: TGTGCCATCAGTCCCGGGACAGGGGTAGACGAGCAGTACTTC. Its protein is CAISPGTGVDEQYF.

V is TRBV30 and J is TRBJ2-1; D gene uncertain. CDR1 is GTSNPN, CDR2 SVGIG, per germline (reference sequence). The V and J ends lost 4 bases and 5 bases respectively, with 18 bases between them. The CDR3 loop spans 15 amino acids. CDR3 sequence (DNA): TGTGCCTGGATCCTTCCCCCCGGTCCGAACAATGAGCAGTTCTTC. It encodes CAWILPPGPNNEQFF.

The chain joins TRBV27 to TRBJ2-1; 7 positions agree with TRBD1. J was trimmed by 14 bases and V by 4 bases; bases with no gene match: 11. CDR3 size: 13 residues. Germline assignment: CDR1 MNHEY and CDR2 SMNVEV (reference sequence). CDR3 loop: CASSWGRGRRKFF. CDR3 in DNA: TGTGCCAGCAGTTGGGGTAGGGGGCGGAGGAAGTTCTTC.

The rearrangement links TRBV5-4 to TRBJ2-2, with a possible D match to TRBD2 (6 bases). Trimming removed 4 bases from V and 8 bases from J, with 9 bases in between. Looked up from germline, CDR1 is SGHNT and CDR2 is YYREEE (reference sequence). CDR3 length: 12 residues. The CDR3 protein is CASSEGGGELFF. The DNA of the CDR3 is TGTGCCAGCAGCGAAGGAGGGGGGGAGCTGTTTTTT.

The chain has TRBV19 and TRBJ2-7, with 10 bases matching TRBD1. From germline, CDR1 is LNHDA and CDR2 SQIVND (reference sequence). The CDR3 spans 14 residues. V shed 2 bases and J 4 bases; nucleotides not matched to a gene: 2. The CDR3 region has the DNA TGTGCCAGTAGTATAAGACAGGGGGCTTACGAGCAGTACTTC. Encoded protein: CASSIRQGAYEQYF.

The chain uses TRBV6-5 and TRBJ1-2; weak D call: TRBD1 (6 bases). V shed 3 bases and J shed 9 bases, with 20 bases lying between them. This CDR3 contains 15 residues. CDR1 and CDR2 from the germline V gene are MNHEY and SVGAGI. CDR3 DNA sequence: TGTGCCAGCAGTTATACGAGGACAGCCCACCGGAGCTACACCTTC. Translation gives CASSYTRTAHRSYTF.

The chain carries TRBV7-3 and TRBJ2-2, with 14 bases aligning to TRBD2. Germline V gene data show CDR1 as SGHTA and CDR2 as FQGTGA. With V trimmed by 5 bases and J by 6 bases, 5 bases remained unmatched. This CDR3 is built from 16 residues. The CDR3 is CASSVGLAGGAGELFF. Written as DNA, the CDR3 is TGTGCCAGCAGCGTTGGACTAGCGGGGGGCGCCGGGGAGCTGTTTTTT. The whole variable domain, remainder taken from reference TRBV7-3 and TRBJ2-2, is GAGVSQTPSNKVTEKGKYVELRCDPISGHTALYWYRQSLGQGPEFLIYFQGTGAADDSGLPNDRFFAVRPEGSVSTLKIQRTERGDSAVYLCASSVGLAGGAGELFFGEGSRLTVL.

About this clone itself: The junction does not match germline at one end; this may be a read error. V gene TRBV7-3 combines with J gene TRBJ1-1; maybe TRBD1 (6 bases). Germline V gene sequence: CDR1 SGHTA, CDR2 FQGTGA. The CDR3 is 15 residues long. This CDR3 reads CASSLTGGGAGEAFF. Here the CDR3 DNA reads TGTGCCAGCAGCCTAACTGGGGGGGGCGCGGGTGAAGCTTTCTTT.

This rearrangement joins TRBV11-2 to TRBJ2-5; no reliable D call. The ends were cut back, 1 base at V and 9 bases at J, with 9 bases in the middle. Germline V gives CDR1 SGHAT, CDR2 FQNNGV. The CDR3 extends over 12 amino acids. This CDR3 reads CASSLGSPSQYF. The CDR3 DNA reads TGTGCCAGCAGCTTAGGTTCCCCGTCCCAGTACTTC.

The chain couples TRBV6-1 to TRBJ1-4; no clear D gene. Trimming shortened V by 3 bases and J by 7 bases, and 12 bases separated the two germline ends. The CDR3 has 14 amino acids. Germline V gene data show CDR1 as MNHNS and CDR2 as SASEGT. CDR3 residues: CASSDWSGGEKLFF. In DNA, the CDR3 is TGTGCCAGCAGTGATTGGTCAGGTGGTGAAAAACTGTTTTTT.

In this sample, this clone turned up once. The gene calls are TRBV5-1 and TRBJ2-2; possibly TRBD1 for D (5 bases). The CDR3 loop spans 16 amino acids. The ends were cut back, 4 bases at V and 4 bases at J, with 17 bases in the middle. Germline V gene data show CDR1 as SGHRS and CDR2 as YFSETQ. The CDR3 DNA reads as TGCGCCAGCAGCCAGGAGCCGGGTACAGGCACCGGGGAGCTGTTTTTT. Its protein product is CASSQEPGTGTGELFF.

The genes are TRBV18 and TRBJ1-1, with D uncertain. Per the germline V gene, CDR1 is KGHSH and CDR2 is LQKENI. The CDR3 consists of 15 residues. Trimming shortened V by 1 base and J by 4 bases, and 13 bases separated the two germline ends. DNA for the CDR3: TGTGCCAGCTCACCACAGGAGGGTCGGAGCACTGAAGCTTTCTTT. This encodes CASSPQEGRSTEAFF.

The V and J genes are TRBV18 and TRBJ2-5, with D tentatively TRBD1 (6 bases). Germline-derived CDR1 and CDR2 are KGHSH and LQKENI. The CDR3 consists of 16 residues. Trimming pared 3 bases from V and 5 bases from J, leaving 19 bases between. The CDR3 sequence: CASSPPLEPRGETQYF. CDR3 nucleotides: TGTGCCAGCTCACCCCCCTTGGAACCTAGGGGGGAGACCCAGTACTTC.

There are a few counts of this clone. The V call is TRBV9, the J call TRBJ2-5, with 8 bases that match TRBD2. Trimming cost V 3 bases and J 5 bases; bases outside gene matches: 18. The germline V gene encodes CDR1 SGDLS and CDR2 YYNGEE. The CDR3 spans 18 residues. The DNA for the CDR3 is TGTGCCAGCAGCGAGGGGGATTATCGGGGGGGGGCTGGGGAGACCCAGTACTTC. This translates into CASSEGDYRGGAGETQYF.

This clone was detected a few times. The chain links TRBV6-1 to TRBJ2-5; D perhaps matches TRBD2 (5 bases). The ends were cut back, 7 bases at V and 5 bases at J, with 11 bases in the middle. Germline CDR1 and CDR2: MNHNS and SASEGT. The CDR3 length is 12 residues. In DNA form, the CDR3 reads TGTGCCAGCACGGGGTTTGGGGAGACCCAGTACTTC. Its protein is CASTGFGETQYF.

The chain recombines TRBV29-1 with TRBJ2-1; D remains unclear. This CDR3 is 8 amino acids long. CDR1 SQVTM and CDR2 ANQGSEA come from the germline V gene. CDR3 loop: CSATGQFF. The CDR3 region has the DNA TGCAGTGCCACGGGGCAGTTCTTC.

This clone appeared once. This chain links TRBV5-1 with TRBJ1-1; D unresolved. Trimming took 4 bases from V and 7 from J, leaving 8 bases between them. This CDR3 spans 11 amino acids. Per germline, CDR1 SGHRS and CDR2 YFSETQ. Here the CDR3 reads CASSDFSEAFF. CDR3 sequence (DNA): TGCGCCAGCAGCGATTTTAGTGAAGCTTTCTTT.